The 31 T cell receptor beta chains given below trace back to one sample, sequenced in a study of T cells in localized non-small cell lung cancer. This table comes from immunoSEQ multiplex PCR, and its TCRdb copy is limited to in-frame clones, with some not included. Among about 30,000 clones listed, 85% to 90% were seen once. This specimen consisted of peripheral blood, obtained before any cancer treatment. These receptors originate from a female donor of 60 years or more with stage III squamous cell lung carcinoma.

The V call is TRBV7-8, the J call TRBJ2-5, with 7 bases identical to TRBD1. The CDR3 is 15 amino acids. The V and J ends lost 5 bases and 7 bases, in that order; junction bases with no gene match: 13. Germline V lookup: CDR1 SGHVS, CDR2 FQNEAQ. CDR3 amino acids: CASSPWDRTQGTQYF. The CDR3 DNA reads TGTGCCAGCAGCCCCTGGGACAGAACTCAGGGGACCCAGTACTTC. Based on the CDR3 plus reference TRBV7-8 and TRBJ2-5, the full variable domain is GAGVSQSPRYKVAKRGQDVALRCDPISGHVSLFWYQQALGQGPEFLTYFQNEAQLDKSGLPSDRFFAERPEGSVSTLKIQRTQQEDSAVYLCASSPWDRTQGTQYFGPGTRLLVL.

This sequence joins TRBV5-8 and TRBJ2-2, with 10 nucleotides matching TRBD1. The V gene end was trimmed by 4 bases and the J gene end by 5 bases; junction bases not matched to a gene: 2. This CDR3 contains 14 residues. Germline lookup yields CDR1 SGHTS and CDR2 YDEGEE. The CDR3 loop reads CASSRDRGTGELFF. DNA for the CDR3: TGTGCCAGCAGCCGGGACAGGGGTACCGGGGAGCTGTTTTTT.

The chain recombines TRBV28 with TRBJ2-1; 9 bases match TRBD2. The germline gives CDR1 MDHEN, CDR2 SYDVKM. Germline trimming cut 6 bases from V and 7 bases from J; bases unmatched to any gene: 13. The CDR3 is made up of 16 amino acids. Here the CDR3 reads CASSQGGLAGMNEQFF. DNA for the CDR3: TGTGCCAGCAGCCAAGGTGGGCTAGCGGGAATGAATGAGCAGTTCTTC.

V usage is TRBV28 and J usage is TRBJ1-1; no firm D call. The CDR3 totals 15 residues. The germline V gene has CDR1 MDHEN and CDR2 SYDVKM. V lost 6 bases and J lost 6, with 20 bases in between. CDR3 coding DNA: TGTGCCAGCAGACGAACGACGACTGGGTACGCTGAAGCTTTCTTT. The encoded protein is CASRRTTTGYAEAFF. Variable domain in full (rest from reference TRBV28 and TRBJ1-1): DVKVTQSSRYLVKRTGEKVFLECVQDMDHENMFWYRQDPGLGLRLIYFSYDVKMKEKGDIPEGYSVSREKKERFSLILESASTNQTSMYLCASRRTTTGYAEAFFGQGTRLTVV.

The V and J genes are TRBV6-1 and TRBJ2-7; D is possibly TRBD1 or TRBD2 (5 bases each). CDR3 length: 14 residues. V lost 7 bases to trimming and J lost 2 bases, with 15 bases between them. CDR1 MNHNS and CDR2 SASEGT come from the germline V gene. CDR3 in amino acids: CASTGTQTAYEQYF. The CDR3 bases are TGTGCCAGCACCGGGACCCAAACCGCCTACGAGCAGTACTTC.

The rearrangement uses TRBV7-6 and TRBJ2-5, with D unclear. Per germline, CDR1 SGHVS and CDR2 FNYEAQ. The CDR3 contains 14 residues. V dropped 3 bases and J dropped 2 bases, with 10 bases sitting between them. As DNA, the CDR3 is TGTGCCAGCAGCTTCCTTGGGCCACAAGAGACCCAGTACTTC. Its translation: CASSFLGPQETQYF.

The V gene is TRBV6-6, the J gene TRBJ2-5; 10 nucleotides match TRBD2. Germline V gives CDR1 MNHNY, CDR2 SVGAGI (reference sequence). V lost 0 bases to trimming and J lost 6 bases; unmatched junction nucleotides: 7. The CDR3 has 16 residues. The chain's CDR3 is CASSYSAAGGPQTQYF. DNA for the CDR3: TGTGCCAGCAGTTACTCGGCAGCGGGGGGGCCTCAGACCCAGTACTTC.

This clone was recorded a few times. V usage is TRBV7-2 and J usage is TRBJ2-7; D gene unclear. Trimming shortened V by 0 bases and J by 5 bases, and 8 bases separated the two germline ends. The CDR3 covers 13 residues. Germline V lookup: CDR1 SGHTA, CDR2 FQGNSA. The CDR3 loop is CASSLAFFDEQYF. The CDR3 nucleotides read TGTGCCAGCAGCTTAGCGTTTTTTGACGAGCAGTACTTC.

The chain joins TRBV7-8 to TRBJ2-7; TRBD2 agrees at 9 bases. CDR3 length: 16 amino acids. Unmatched junction bases numbered 15, after V lost 0 bases and J lost 12 bases. Per the germline V gene, CDR1 is SGHVS and CDR2 is FQNEAQ. CDR3 bases: TGTGCCAGCAGCTTAGCGGGCGGGGGACTAGCTTCCCTACTGTACTTC. Protein product: CASSLAGGGLASLLYF.

The CDR3 is CASSLQKNSYNEQFF. CDR3 nucleotides: TGTGCCAGTAGCTTACAGAAAAACTCCTACAATGAGCAGTTCTTC. The chain links TRBV19 to TRBJ2-1, with unresolved D. Germline V CDR1 and CDR2: LNHDA, SQIVND (reference sequence). The ends were cut back, 6 bases at V and 0 bases at J, with 12 bases in the middle. This CDR3 is built from 15 residues.

The chain is built from TRBV6-1 and TRBJ2-4; D remains unclear. Germline CDR1 and CDR2: MNHNS and SASEGT. The V gene lost 2 bases and the J gene lost 0 bases, with 14 bases spanning the gap. The CDR3 spans 17 residues. CDR3 sequence (DNA): TGTGCCAGCAGTGAATATCCGGTGGCGGTAGCCAAAAACATTCAGTACTTC. This codes for CASSEYPVAVAKNIQYF.

This chain connects TRBV5-4 to TRBJ2-2, with D possibly matching TRBD2 (6 bases). The V gene lost 2 bases and the J gene lost 1 base, with 9 bases spanning the gap. This CDR3 contains 15 residues. Germline V gives CDR1 SGHNT, CDR2 YYREEE (reference sequence). CDR3 coding DNA: TGTGCCAGCAGCTTCCCGCGGGGGAACACCGGGGAGCTGTTTTTT. This sequence encodes CASSFPRGNTGELFF. The whole variable domain, filled in from reference TRBV5-4 and TRBJ2-2, reads ETGVTQSPTHLIKTRGQQVTLRCSSQSGHNTVSWYQQALGQGPQFIFQYYREEENGRGNFPPRFSGLQFPNYSSELNVNALELDDSALYLCASSFPRGNTGELFFGEGSRLTVL.

This chain uses TRBV7-9 with TRBJ2-1, with 10 bases matching TRBD2. Trimming cost V 4 bases and J 3 bases; bases outside gene matches: 12. The CDR3 has 18 residues. The germline gives CDR1 SEHNR, CDR2 FQNEAQ (reference sequence). The chain's CDR3 is CASSSAKTSGDIYNEQFF. The CDR3 DNA sequence: TGTGCCAGCAGCTCTGCAAAAACTAGCGGGGATATCTACAATGAGCAGTTCTTC.

This clone occurred once. CDR3: CASSPNPGPSAYEQYF. The CDR3, as DNA: TGTGCCAGCAGCCCGAACCCCGGGCCCTCAGCCTACGAGCAGTACTTC. The chain combines TRBV11-2 with TRBJ2-7; D gene uncertain. CDR3 size: 16 residues. The germline CDR1 and CDR2 sequences are SGHAT and FQNNGV. V dropped 5 bases and J dropped 2 bases, with 19 bases sitting between them.

The genes are TRBV4-3 and TRBJ2-6, with a possible D match to TRBD2 (6 bases). Looked up from germline, CDR1 is LGHNA and CDR2 is YSLEER. This CDR3 contains 17 residues. V lost 3 bases, J lost 1 base, and 13 bases lay in between. This CDR3 is CASSHRWGESGANVLTF. The CDR3 nucleotides are TGCGCCAGCAGCCATAGATGGGGGGAATCTGGGGCCAACGTCCTGACTTTC.

The chain couples TRBV30 to TRBJ1-5, with D perhaps matching TRBD1 (5 bases). Between the trimmed V and J ends, which lost 4 bases and 7 bases, there was a span of 17 bases. The germline V gene encodes CDR1 GTSNPN and CDR2 SVGIG (reference sequence). This CDR3 spans 14 amino acids. DNA for the CDR3: TGTGCCTGGACCGGGACGGCTTTAAGGCAGCCCCAGCATTTT. This codes for CAWTGTALRQPQHF.

V and J are TRBV28 and TRBJ2-7; TRBD2 matches 9 bases. The V segment lost 7 bases and the J segment 2 bases; nucleotides outside the gene matches: 12. The V gene's germline CDR1 is MDHEN and CDR2 SYDVKM. There are 16 residues in the CDR3. The CDR3 DNA sequence: TGTGCCAGCAACTCAGTCCCTAGCGGGAACACCTACGAGCAGTACTTC. This translates into CASNSVPSGNTYEQYF.

This clone has more than one count but fewer than ten. The chain combines TRBV5-6 with TRBJ1-6, with D maybe TRBD1 (5 bases). V was pared by 1 base and J by 0 bases, with 17 bases between. Germline V CDR1 and CDR2: SGHDT, YYEEEE. This CDR3 has 19 amino acids. The CDR3 bases are TGTGCCAGCAGCTTGCTGTCCCGGGGGTGGCACTCCTATAATTCACCCCTCCACTTT. As protein: CASSLLSRGWHSYNSPLHF.

This clone was detected once. The CDR3 reads CASTWGVSSGNTIYF. Here the CDR3 DNA reads TGTGCCAGTACCTGGGGTGTTAGCTCTGGAAACACCATATATTTT. The chain uses TRBV19 and TRBJ1-3; D is unclear. CDR3 size: 15 residues. Trimming shortened V by 7 bases and J by 0 bases, and 13 bases separated the two germline ends. The germline V gene has CDR1 LNHDA and CDR2 SQIVND (reference sequence).

V is TRBV10-2 and J is TRBJ1-4, with unresolved D. Per germline, CDR1 WSHSY and CDR2 SAAADI. V shed 6 bases and J shed 0 bases, with 5 bases lying between them. The CDR3 consists of 13 residues. Here the CDR3 reads CASRGTTNEKLFF. In DNA form, the CDR3 reads TGCGCCAGCAGGGGAACAACTAATGAAAAACTGTTTTTT.

This clone has more than one count but fewer than ten. The chain employs TRBV28 and TRBJ2-3; either TRBD1 or TRBD2 may supply D (6 bases each). Trimming stripped 3 bases from V and 3 bases from J, with 13 bases between. This CDR3 is built from 15 residues. Looked up from germline, CDR1 is MDHEN and CDR2 is SYDVKM. CDR3 residues: CASSFGGLRTDTQYF. The DNA of the CDR3 is TGTGCCAGCAGTTTTGGGGGGCTAAGGACAGATACGCAGTATTTT.

The V call is TRBV16, the J call TRBJ1-2; 7 nucleotides match TRBD1. V gave up 4 bases and J gave up 4 bases; unmatched junction bases: 6. The CDR3 length is 14 residues. Germline CDR1 is KGHSY and CDR2 is FQNENV. The CDR3 loop is CASSLMTGSYGYTF. CDR3 coding DNA: TGTGCCAGCAGCCTCATGACAGGGAGCTATGGCTACACCTTC.

V gene TRBV7-9 combines with J gene TRBJ1-1; D gene uncertain. The V end was cut by 1 base, the J end by 4 bases, with 13 bases between. From germline, CDR1 is SEHNR and CDR2 FQNEAQ (reference sequence). This CDR3 spans 15 amino acids. The chain's CDR3 is CASSLVGVAATEAFF. The DNA for the CDR3 is TGTGCCAGCAGCTTAGTCGGGGTGGCGGCCACTGAAGCTTTCTTT.

The J gene is TRBJ2-5, the V gene TRBV5-1, with TRBD1 matching 7 bases. The ends lost 0 bases at V and 4 bases at J; junction bases unmatched: 0. This CDR3 has 13 amino acids. Germline lookup yields CDR1 SGHRS and CDR2 YFSETQ. This chain's CDR3 is CASSLEGAETQYF. The CDR3 nucleotides read TGCGCCAGCAGCTTGGAGGGGGCAGAGACCCAGTACTTC.

This chain joins TRBV5-1 and TRBJ2-7, with D possibly TRBD2 on 5 matching bases. Trimming shortened V by 3 bases and J by 7 bases, and 14 bases separated the two germline ends. The CDR3 is made up of 13 amino acids. In germline, CDR1 is SGHRS, CDR2 YFSETQ. CDR3 region: CASSSTSPGEQYF. CDR3 DNA sequence: TGCGCCAGCAGCTCCACTAGTCCCGGGGAGCAGTACTTC.

V is TRBV19 and J is TRBJ2-1, with TRBD2 identical over 8 bases. CDR1 LNHDA and CDR2 SQIVND come from the germline V gene (reference sequence). The CDR3 runs to 15 residues. V gave up 3 bases and J gave up 1 base; unmatched junction bases: 2. CDR3 bases: TGTGCCAGTAGTATTAGCGGGGCATCCTACAATGAGCAGTTCTTC. Protein: CASSISGASYNEQFF.

The chain links TRBV5-1 to TRBJ1-1, with a tentative D call TRBD1 (5 bases). Trimming left V 2 bases short and J 4 bases short, with 9 bases between. Looked up from germline, CDR1 is SGHRS and CDR2 is YFSETQ. CDR3 length equals 13 residues. The CDR3 nucleotides are TGCGCCAGCAGCTTTGGGACGGGCACTGAAGCTTTCTTT. Translated, it gives CASSFGTGTEAFF.

This clone was observed once. The rearrangement joins TRBV18 to TRBJ1-1, with a possible D match to TRBD1 (6 bases). Looked up from germline, CDR1 is KGHSH and CDR2 is LQKENI. This CDR3 is 17 amino acids long. The ends were cut back, 5 bases at V and 3 bases at J, with 22 bases in the middle. The CDR3: CASSLTTAQGAYTEAFF. CDR3 DNA: TGTGCCAGCTCATTAACCACAGCACAGGGAGCCTACACTGAAGCTTTCTTT.

This sequence joins TRBV18 and TRBJ2-3; 10 nucleotides agree with TRBD1. The CDR3 runs to 15 residues. Germline lookup yields CDR1 KGHSH and CDR2 LQKENI. J gave up 1 base and V 2 bases, and 0 bases lay outside the gene matches. The CDR3 coding sequence is TGTGCCAGCTCACCAGGACAGGGGGGCACAGATACGCAGTATTTT. Translation: CASSPGQGGTDTQYF.

The CDR3 here is CASSLQTGNTIYF. In DNA form, the CDR3 reads TGTGCCAGCAGCTTACAAACTGGAAACACCATATATTTT. J is TRBJ1-3 and V is TRBV7-8; D remains unclear. V was trimmed by 2 bases and J by 2 bases, leaving 4 bases between them. This CDR3 region has 13 residues. Germline CDR1 is SGHVS and CDR2 is FQNEAQ. Together with reference TRBV7-8 and TRBJ1-3, the CDR3 gives the full variable domain: GAGVSQSPRYKVAKRGQDVALRCDPISGHVSLFWYQQALGQGPEFLTYFQNEAQLDKSGLPSDRFFAERPEGSVSTLKIQRTQQEDSAVYLCASSLQTGNTIYFGEGSWLTVV.

Only one count was recorded for this clone. The V call is TRBV2, the J call TRBJ1-6, with a weak D call TRBD1 (6 bases). The germline V and J ends were trimmed by 6 bases and 1 base, with 10 bases remaining between them. The CDR3 loop spans 15 amino acids. Per the germline V gene, CDR1 is SNHLY and CDR2 is FYNNEI. DNA for the CDR3: TGTGCCAGCAGAACAGGGTTGTCCTATAATTCACCCCTCCACTTT. Translated, it gives CASRTGLSYNSPLHF.